What follows are 9 T cell receptor beta chains derived from one specimen sequenced in a study of human T cells and chemical hapten exposure (dated by TCRdb to 2020 to 2022). The time point label of this sample denotes: patch test 1, 2 weeks after DPC sensitization. The sample's treatment or condition label, in plain terms: therapeutic diphenylcyclopropenone sensitization with weekly scalp DPC. Libraries were prepared through RACE. These reads were obtained on a NextSeq 500. The public reads were reanalyzed by TCRdb: fastp trimming at Q25, MiXCR alignment, in-frame beta chains only. All rows with the same CDR3 protein become a single entry with the most common DNA and genes. The sample has 340,000 or so distinct CDR3 sequences on record, under 8% of them singletons. The ten largest clones represent 7.5% to 9% of the sample. The sample consisted of whole blood, taken in connection with sensitization to the hapten diphenylcyclopropenone (DPC). These receptors all stem from a woman aged 18-35 years with alopecia areata. Some clones in this sample may be carry-over from other donors' samples.

This clonotype turned up a few times. This rearrangement joins TRBV7-2 to TRBJ1-1; no clear D. The CDR3 sequence is 15 residues long. Germline V gene sequence: CDR1 SGHTA, CDR2 FQGNSA. The V and J ends lost 0 bases and 3 bases respectively, with 11 bases between them. The CDR3 DNA reads as TGTGCCAGCAGCTTAGCGCGGTGGAGGGACACTGAAGCTTTCTTT. It encodes CASSLARWRDTEAFF.

Only a few counts were recorded for this clonotype. The chain has TRBV28 and TRBJ2-7; 9 bases are a match to TRBD1. Trimming took 6 bases from V and 3 from J; bases not matched to a gene: 9. Germline V lookup: CDR1 MDHEN, CDR2 SYDVKM. This CDR3 is 15 amino acids long. The CDR3 protein is CASRRYGDRDYEQYF. CDR3 DNA sequence: TGTGCCAGCAGGCGTTACGGGGACAGGGACTACGAGCAGTACTTC. Combining the CDR3 with reference TRBV28 and TRBJ2-7 gives the whole variable domain DVKVTQSSRYLVKRTGEKVFLECVQDMDHENMFWYRQDPGLGLRLIYFSYDVKMKEKGDIPEGYSVSREKKERFSLILESASTNQTSMYLCASRRYGDRDYEQYFGPGTRLTVT.

This clonotype appeared a few times. The V and J genes are TRBV5-8 and TRBJ1-2, with TRBD1 matching over 8 bases. Germline CDR1 reads SGHTS; CDR2 reads YDEGEE. V shed 4 bases, J shed 6 bases, and the junction held 11 bases outside the gene matches. This CDR3 region has 15 residues. Here the CDR3 reads CASSLPGQGQDGYTF. As DNA, the CDR3 is TGTGCCAGCAGCCTCCCCGGACAGGGCCAAGATGGCTACACCTTC.

This clonotype has more than one count but fewer than ten. The CDR3, as DNA: TGTGCCAGCAGCCCCACGACAGGCGGGAATGGCTACACCTTC. Its protein is CASSPTTGGNGYTF. The rearrangement links TRBV3-1 to TRBJ1-2; a possible D gene is TRBD1 (6 bases). From germline, CDR1 is LGHDT and CDR2 YNNKEL (reference sequence). V was clipped by 4 bases and J by 6 bases, with 15 bases between them. The CDR3 is 14 residues long.

The rearrangement uses TRBV4-1 and TRBJ2-3; D is ambiguous. There are 13 residues in the CDR3. V shed 2 bases and J shed 2 bases, with 5 bases lying between them. The germline V gene encodes CDR1 MGHRA and CDR2 YSYEKL. The CDR3 loop is CASSQTFTDTQYF. The CDR3 DNA reads TGCGCCAGCAGCCAAACCTTCACAGATACGCAGTATTTT.

As DNA, the CDR3 is TGTGCCAGTACCCTGGGACAGGCTAACTATGGCTACACCTTC. Protein product: CASTLGQANYGYTF. The V call is TRBV19, the J call TRBJ1-2; 8 nucleotides align to TRBD1. V lost 7 bases to trimming and J lost 0 bases; unmatched junction nucleotides: 4. The germline gives CDR1 LNHDA, CDR2 SQIVND (reference sequence). CDR3 length: 14 amino acids.

CDR3 DNA: TGTGCCAGCAGTGAAGAGGGGAACCACCACACAGATACGCAGTATTTT. This translates into CASSEEGNHHTDTQYF. V usage is TRBV25-1 and J usage is TRBJ2-3; D possibly matches TRBD1 or TRBD2 (5 bases each). Germline lookup yields CDR1 MGHDK and CDR2 SYGVNS. The ends were cut back, 2 bases at V and 2 bases at J, with 14 bases in the middle. This CDR3 spans 16 amino acids.

This clonotype occurred many times. The J gene is TRBJ2-7, the V gene TRBV6-2 or TRBV6-3, with a weak D call TRBD2 (6 bases). The CDR3 contains 14 residues. V was trimmed by 6 bases and J by 2 bases, leaving 14 bases between them. CDR1 is MNHEY, CDR2 SVGEGT, per germline. The CDR3 region is CASSPTGTPYEQYF. CDR3 bases: TGTGCCAGCAGCCCTACCGGGACTCCCTACGAGCAGTACTTC.

The CDR3 DNA reads as TGCAGTGCTGGAGGTATTAGCAATCAGCCCCAGCATTTT. The encoded protein is CSAGGISNQPQHF. The gene calls are TRBV20-1 and TRBJ1-5; no clear D gene. Trimming stripped 5 bases from V and 0 bases from J, with 8 bases between. There are 13 residues in the CDR3. Germline-derived CDR1 and CDR2 are DFQATT and SNEGSKA (reference sequence).